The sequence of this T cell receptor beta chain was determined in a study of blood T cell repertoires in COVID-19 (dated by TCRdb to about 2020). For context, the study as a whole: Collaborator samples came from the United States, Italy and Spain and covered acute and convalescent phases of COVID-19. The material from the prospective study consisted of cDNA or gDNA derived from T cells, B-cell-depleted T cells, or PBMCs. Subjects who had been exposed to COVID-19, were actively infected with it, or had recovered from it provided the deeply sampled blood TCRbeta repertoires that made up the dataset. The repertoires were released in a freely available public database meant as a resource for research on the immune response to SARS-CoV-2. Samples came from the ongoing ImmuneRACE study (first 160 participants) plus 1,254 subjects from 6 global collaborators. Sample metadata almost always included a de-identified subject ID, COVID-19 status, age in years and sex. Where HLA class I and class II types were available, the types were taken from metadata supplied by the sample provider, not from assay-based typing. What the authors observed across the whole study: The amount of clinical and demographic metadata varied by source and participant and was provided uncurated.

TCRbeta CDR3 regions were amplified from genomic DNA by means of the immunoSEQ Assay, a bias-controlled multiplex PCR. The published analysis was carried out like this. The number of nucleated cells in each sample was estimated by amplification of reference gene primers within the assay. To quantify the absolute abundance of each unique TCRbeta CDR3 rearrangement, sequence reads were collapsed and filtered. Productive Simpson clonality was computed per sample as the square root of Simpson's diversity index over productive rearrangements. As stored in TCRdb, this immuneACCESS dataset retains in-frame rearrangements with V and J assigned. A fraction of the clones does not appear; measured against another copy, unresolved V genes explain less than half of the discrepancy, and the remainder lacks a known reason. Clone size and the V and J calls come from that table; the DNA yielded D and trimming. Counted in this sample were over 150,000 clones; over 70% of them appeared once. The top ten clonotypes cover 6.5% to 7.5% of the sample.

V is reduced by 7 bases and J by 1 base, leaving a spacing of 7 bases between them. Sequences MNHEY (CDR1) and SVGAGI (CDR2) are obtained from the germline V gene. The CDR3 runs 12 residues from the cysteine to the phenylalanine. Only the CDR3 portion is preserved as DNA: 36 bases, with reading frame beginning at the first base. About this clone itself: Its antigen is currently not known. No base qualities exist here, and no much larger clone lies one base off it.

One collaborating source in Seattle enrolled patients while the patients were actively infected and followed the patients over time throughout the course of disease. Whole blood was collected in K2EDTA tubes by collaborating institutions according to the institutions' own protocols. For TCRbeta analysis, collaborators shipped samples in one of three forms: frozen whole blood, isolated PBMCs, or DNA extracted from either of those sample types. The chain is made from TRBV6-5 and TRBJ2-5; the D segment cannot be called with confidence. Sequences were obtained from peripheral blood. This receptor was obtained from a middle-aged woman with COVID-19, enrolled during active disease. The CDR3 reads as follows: CASTWSQETQYF. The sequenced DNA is TGTGCCAGCACGTGGAGCCAAGAGACCCAGTACTTC.